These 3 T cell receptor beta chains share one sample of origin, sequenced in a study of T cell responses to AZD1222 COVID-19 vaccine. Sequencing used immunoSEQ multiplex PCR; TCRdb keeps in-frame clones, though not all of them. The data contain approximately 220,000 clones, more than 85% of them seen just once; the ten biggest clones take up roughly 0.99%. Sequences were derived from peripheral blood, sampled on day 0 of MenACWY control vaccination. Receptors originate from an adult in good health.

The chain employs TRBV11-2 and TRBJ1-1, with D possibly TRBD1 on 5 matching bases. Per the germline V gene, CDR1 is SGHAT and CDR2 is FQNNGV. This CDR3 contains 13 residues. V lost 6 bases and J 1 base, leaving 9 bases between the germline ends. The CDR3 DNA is TGTGCCAGCAGGTCGACAGCGAACACTGAAGCTTTCTTT. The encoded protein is CASRSTANTEAFF.

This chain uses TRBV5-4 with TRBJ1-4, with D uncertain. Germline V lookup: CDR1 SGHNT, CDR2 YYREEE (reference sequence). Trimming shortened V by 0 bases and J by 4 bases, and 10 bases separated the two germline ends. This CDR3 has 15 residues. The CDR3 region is CASSLGGVGNEKLFF. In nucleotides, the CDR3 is TGTGCCAGCAGCTTGGGCGGGGTTGGTAATGAAAAACTGTTTTTT.

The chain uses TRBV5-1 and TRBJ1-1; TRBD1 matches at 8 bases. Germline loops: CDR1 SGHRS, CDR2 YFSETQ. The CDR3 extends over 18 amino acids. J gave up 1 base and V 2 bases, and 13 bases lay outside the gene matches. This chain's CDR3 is CASSFKQGAYLENTEAFF. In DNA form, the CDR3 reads TGCGCCAGCAGCTTTAAGCAGGGGGCTTATCTTGAGAACACTGAAGCTTTCTTT.